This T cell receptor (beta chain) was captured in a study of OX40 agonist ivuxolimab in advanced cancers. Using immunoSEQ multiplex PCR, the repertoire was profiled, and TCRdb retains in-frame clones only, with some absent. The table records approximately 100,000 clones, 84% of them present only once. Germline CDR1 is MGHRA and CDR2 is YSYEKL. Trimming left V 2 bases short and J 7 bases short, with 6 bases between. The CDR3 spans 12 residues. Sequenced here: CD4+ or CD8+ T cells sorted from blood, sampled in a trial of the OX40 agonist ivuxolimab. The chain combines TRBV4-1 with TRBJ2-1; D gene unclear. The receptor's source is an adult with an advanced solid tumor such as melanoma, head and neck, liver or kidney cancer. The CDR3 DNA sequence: TGCGCCAGCAGCCAACTGGCTAATGAGCAGTTCTTC. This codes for CASSQLANEQFF.